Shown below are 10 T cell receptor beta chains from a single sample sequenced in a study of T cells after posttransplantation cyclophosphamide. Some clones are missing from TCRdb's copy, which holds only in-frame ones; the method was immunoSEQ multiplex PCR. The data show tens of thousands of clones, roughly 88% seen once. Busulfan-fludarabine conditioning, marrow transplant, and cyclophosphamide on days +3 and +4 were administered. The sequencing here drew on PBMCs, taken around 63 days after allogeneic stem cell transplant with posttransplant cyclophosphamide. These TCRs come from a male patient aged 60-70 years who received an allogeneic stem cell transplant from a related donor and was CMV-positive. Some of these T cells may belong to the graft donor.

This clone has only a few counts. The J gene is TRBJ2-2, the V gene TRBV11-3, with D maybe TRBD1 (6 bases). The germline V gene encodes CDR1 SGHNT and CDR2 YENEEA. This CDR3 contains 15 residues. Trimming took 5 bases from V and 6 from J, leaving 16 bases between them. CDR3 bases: TGTGCCAGCAGCCTAGGGACATCAATCGCCGGGGAGCTGTTTTTT. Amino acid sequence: CASSLGTSIAGELFF. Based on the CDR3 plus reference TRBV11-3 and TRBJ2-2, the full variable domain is EAGVVQSPRYKIIEKKQPVAFWCNPISGHNTLYWYLQNLGQGPELLIRYENEEAVDDSQLPKDRFSAERLKGVDSTLKIQPAELGDSAVYLCASSLGTSIAGELFFGEGSRLTVL.

CDR3 sequence (DNA): TGTGCCAGCTGCGTCACTTCCACAGATACGCAGTATTTT. Residues: CASCVTSTDTQYF. The chain couples TRBV28 to TRBJ2-3; D remains ambiguous. Germline values: CDR1 MDHEN, CDR2 SYDVKM. Trimming removed 8 bases at V and 2 bases at J, with 11 bases between. The CDR3 covers 13 residues.

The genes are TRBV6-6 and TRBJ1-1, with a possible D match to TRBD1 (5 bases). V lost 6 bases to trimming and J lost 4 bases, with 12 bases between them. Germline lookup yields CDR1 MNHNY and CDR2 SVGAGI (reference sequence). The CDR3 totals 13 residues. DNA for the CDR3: TGTGCCAGCAGCCCCCGGGGGGGCACTGAAGCTTTCTTT. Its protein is CASSPRGGTEAFF.

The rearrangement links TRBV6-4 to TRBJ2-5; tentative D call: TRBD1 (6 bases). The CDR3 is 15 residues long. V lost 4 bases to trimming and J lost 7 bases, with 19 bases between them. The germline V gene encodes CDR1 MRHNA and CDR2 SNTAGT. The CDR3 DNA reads TGTGCCAGCAGTGTACCTAACAGGGTATCGGGGACCCAGTACTTC. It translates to CASSVPNRVSGTQYF.

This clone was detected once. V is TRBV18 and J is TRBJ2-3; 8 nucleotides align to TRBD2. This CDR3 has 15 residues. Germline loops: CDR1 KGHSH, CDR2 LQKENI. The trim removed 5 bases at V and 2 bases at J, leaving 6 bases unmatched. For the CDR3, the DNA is TGTGCCAGCTCAGCGGTAGCGGGGTTCACAGATACGCAGTATTTT. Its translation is CASSAVAGFTDTQYF.

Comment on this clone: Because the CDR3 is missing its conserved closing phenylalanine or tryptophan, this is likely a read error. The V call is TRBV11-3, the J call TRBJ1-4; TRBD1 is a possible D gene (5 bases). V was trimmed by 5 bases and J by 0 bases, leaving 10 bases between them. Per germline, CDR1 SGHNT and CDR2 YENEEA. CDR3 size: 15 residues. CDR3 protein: CASSPGGTTNEKLFL. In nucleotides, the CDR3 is TGTGCCAGCAGCCCGGGGGGTACAACTAATGAAAAACTGTTTCTT.

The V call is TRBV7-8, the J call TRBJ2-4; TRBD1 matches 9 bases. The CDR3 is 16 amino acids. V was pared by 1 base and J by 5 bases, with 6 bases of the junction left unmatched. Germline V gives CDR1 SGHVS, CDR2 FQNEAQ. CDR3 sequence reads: CASSLGGGQGQNIQYF. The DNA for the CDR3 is TGTGCCAGCAGCTTAGGTGGGGGACAGGGACAAAACATTCAGTACTTC.

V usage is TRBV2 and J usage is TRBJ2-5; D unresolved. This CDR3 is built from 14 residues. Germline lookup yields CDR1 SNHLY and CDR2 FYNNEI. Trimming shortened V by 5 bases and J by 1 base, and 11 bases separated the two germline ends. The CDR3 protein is CASSILLIQETQYF. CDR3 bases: TGTGCCAGCAGTATTTTACTCATCCAAGAGACCCAGTACTTC.

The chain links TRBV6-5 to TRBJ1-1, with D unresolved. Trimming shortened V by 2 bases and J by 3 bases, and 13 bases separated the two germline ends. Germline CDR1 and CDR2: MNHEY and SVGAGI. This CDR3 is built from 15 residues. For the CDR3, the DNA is TGTGCCAGCAGTTACAACGGGAACCGGGACACTGAAGCTTTCTTT. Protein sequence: CASSYNGNRDTEAFF.

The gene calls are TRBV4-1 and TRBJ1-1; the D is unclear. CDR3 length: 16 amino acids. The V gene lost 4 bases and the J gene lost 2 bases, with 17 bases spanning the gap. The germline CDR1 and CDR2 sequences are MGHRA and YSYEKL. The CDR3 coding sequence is TGCGCCAGCAGCCCGTATTTGGCCGCGACTAACACTGAAGCTTTCTTT. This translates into CASSPYLAATNTEAFF.